The 17 T cell receptor beta chains below all came from one sample that was sequenced in a study of blood T cell repertoires in COVID-19. Profiled with immunoSEQ multiplex PCR; TCRdb holds only in-frame clones, not every one. The repertoire holds tens of thousands of clones, with approximately 84% as singletons. The material sequenced was peripheral blood. The receptors derive from a woman older than 75 with COVID-19, enrolled during active disease.

The table lists this clone with a count of one. The chain has TRBV7-9 and TRBJ2-3, with 10 bases matching TRBD2. The CDR3 has 17 amino acids. V gave up 2 bases and J gave up 2 bases; unmatched junction bases: 7. Germline lookup yields CDR1 SEHNR and CDR2 FQNEAQ (reference sequence). CDR3 sequence (DNA): TGTGCCAGCAGCTTAAAAGGACTAGCGGCCCCCACAGATACGCAGTATTTT. It codes for CASSLKGLAAPTDTQYF.

This chain joins TRBV6-2 or TRBV6-3 and TRBJ2-5, with D perhaps matching TRBD2 (6 bases). The V end was cut by 4 bases, the J end by 4 bases, with 19 bases between. The CDR3 consists of 16 residues. Germline CDR1 reads MNHEY; CDR2 reads SVGEGT. CDR3 amino acids: CASSSLRVVGRETQYF. CDR3 bases: TGTGCCAGCAGTTCCCTACGGGTCGTCGGGAGAGAGACCCAGTACTTC.

The chain has TRBV28 and TRBJ1-2; the D gene is possibly TRBD1 (6 bases). V was shortened by 11 bases and J by 14 bases, with 30 bases between the two germline ends. Germline CDR1 MDHEN, CDR2 SYDVKM. CDR3 length: 14 amino acids. The CDR3 region is CAGTQRGNRVPRTF. CDR3 in DNA: TGTGCCGGGACCCAAAGGGGGAACAGAGTTCCACGGACCTTC.

The chain has TRBV13 and TRBJ2-5; perhaps TRBD2 as D (7 bases). Germline-derived CDR1 and CDR2 are PRHDT and FYEKMQ (reference sequence). This CDR3 contains 15 residues. The V and J ends lost 0 bases and 1 base respectively, with 9 bases between them. CDR3 residues: CASSLGRGGQETQYF. In nucleotides, the CDR3 is TGTGCCAGCAGCTTAGGTAGGGGGGGCCAAGAGACCCAGTACTTC.

The chain carries TRBV6-5 and TRBJ2-7, with a weak D call TRBD2 (5 bases). Germline CDR1 and CDR2: MNHEY and SVGAGI. Between the trimmed V and J ends, which lost 6 bases and 5 bases, there was a span of 8 bases. The CDR3 consists of 11 residues. CDR3 region: CASRRENEQYF. Written as DNA, the CDR3 is TGTGCCAGCAGGAGGGAGAACGAGCAGTACTTC.

The genes are TRBV18 and TRBJ1-4, with unresolved D. Germline-derived CDR1 and CDR2 are KGHSH and LQKENI. The V end lost 6 bases, the J end lost 8 bases, and 13 bases lay between the germline ends. The CDR3 is 13 amino acids. The CDR3 here is CASSQDKKEKLFF. CDR3 in DNA: TGTGCCAGCTCGCAAGACAAAAAGGAAAAACTGTTTTTT.

The CDR3 nucleotides are TGTGCCAGCAGCGCCGATCCGGGACAGAGGATTAACGGGGAGCTGTTTTTT. Its protein is CASSADPGQRINGELFF. The genes are TRBV9 and TRBJ2-2; 7 bases fit TRBD1. V dropped 3 bases and J dropped 7; count of bases not matched to a gene: 15. The CDR3 has 17 residues. CDR1 and CDR2 from the germline V gene are SGDLS and YYNGEE.

J is TRBJ1-2 and V is TRBV3-1 (or the pseudogene TRBV3-2); D unclear. Germline V gene data show CDR1 as LGHDT and CDR2 as YNNKEL (reference sequence). V lost 3 bases to trimming and J lost 0 bases, with 11 bases between them. This CDR3 is 15 amino acids long. CDR3 DNA: TGTGCCAGCAGCCAGGACTCGGGCGCTAACTATGGCTACACCTTC. Protein product: CASSQDSGANYGYTF.

The chain recombines TRBV5-6 with TRBJ2-1; 12 bases fit TRBD1. J was trimmed by 15 bases and V by 0 bases; bases with no gene match: 10. Germline CDR1 and CDR2: SGHDT and YYEEEE. The CDR3 is made up of 15 amino acids. The CDR3 sequence is CASSLGGTGGARPFF. The CDR3 DNA reads TGTGCCAGCAGCTTGGGAGGGACAGGGGGCGCGAGGCCGTTCTTC.

The V call is TRBV7-2, the J call TRBJ1-5; D gene unclear. Germline CDR1 reads SGHTA; CDR2 reads FQGNSA. Trimming took 4 bases from V and 0 from J, leaving 13 bases between them. There are 16 residues in the CDR3. The CDR3 nucleotides are TGTGCCAGCAGCTACGGGAGTACTTATAGCAATCAGCCCCAGCATTTT. This translates into CASSYGSTYSNQPQHF.

This chain links TRBV28 with TRBJ1-2; weak D call: TRBD1 (6 bases). This CDR3 spans 15 amino acids. Germline V gives CDR1 MDHEN, CDR2 SYDVKM. V lost 10 bases and J lost 7, with 25 bases in between. Here the CDR3 DNA reads TGTGCCACAGGGGAACAGGTTTACTGGACAAGTGGCTACACCTTC. The encoded protein is CATGEQVYWTSGYTF.

The CDR3: CASSYGVGGKREQYF. In nucleotides, the CDR3 is TGTGCCAGCAGTTACGGGGTTGGGGGGAAGAGGGAGCAGTACTTC. J is TRBJ2-7 and V is TRBV6-5; a weak D match, TRBD2 (6 bases). This CDR3 contains 15 residues. Germline V gene sequence: CDR1 MNHEY, CDR2 SVGAGI. Trimming stripped 2 bases from V and 7 bases from J, with 18 bases between.

The rearrangement joins TRBV18 to TRBJ1-4, with D tentatively TRBD1 (5 bases). From germline, CDR1 is KGHSH and CDR2 LQKENI. Deletions cut 5 bases from V and 0 bases from J, with 19 bases between. This CDR3 is built from 18 residues. The CDR3 DNA follows: TGTGCCAGCTCATCCAACAGGATTATTCCTGCAACTAATGAAAAACTGTTTTTT. It encodes CASSSNRIIPATNEKLFF.

The chain is built from TRBV6-2 or TRBV6-3 and TRBJ2-7; D is perhaps TRBD2 (5 bases). This CDR3 has 13 residues. The germline V gene has CDR1 MNHEY and CDR2 SVGEGT. V was cut by 5 bases and J by 4 bases, with 12 bases left in between. The CDR3 nucleotides are TGTGCCAGCAGTCCCCCGGGGTTGTACGAGCAGTACTTC. Protein: CASSPPGLYEQYF.

J is TRBJ2-5 and V is TRBV10-1, with TRBD2 matching 8 bases. Trimming took 6 bases from V and 4 from J; bases not matched to a gene: 7. CDR3 length: 14 residues. Germline CDR1 reads WNHNN; CDR2 reads SYGVQD (reference sequence). The CDR3 is CASSGTREGETQYF. The CDR3 DNA follows: TGCGCCAGCAGCGGGACTAGAGAGGGAGAGACCCAGTACTTC.

The chain carries TRBV6-2 or TRBV6-3 and TRBJ1-1; possibly TRBD1 for D (5 bases). The CDR3 totals 13 residues. Germline-derived CDR1 and CDR2 are MNHEY and SVGEGT. Trimming shortened V by 2 bases and J by 3 bases, and 7 bases separated the two germline ends. DNA for the CDR3: TGTGCCAGCAGTTACCAGGGATACACTGAAGCTTTCTTT. Translating it yields CASSYQGYTEAFF.

This chain joins TRBV7-8 and TRBJ1-2; the D gene is possibly TRBD1 (6 bases). Germline-derived CDR1 and CDR2 are SGHVS and FQNEAQ. This CDR3 comprises 15 residues. V gave up 3 bases and J gave up 6 bases, with 17 bases separating them. CDR3 sequence (DNA): TGTGCCAGCAGCTTTAATACAGGGAGAGGGGATGGCTACACCTTC. Amino acids: CASSFNTGRGDGYTF.